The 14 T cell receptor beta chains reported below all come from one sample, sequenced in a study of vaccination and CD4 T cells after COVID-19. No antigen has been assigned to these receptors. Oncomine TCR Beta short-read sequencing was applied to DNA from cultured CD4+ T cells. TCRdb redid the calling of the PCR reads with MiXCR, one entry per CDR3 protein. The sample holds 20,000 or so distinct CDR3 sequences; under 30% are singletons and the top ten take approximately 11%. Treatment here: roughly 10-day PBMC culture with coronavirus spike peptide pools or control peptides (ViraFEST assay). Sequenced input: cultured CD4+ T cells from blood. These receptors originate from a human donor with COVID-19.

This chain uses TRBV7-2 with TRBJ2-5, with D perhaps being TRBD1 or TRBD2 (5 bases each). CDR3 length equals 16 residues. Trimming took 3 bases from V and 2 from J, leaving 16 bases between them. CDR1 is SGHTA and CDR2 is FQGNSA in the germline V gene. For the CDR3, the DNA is TGTGCCAGCAGCTTCCGGGACGGCCAACTGCAAGAGACCCAGTACTTC. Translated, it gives CASSFRDGQLQETQYF.

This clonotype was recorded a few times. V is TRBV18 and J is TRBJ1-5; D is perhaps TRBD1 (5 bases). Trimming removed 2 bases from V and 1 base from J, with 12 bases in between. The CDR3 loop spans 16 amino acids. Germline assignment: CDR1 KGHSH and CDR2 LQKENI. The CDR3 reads CASSPGGVGSNQPQHF. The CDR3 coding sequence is TGTGCCAGCTCACCAGGAGGGGTAGGGAGCAATCAGCCCCAGCATTTT.

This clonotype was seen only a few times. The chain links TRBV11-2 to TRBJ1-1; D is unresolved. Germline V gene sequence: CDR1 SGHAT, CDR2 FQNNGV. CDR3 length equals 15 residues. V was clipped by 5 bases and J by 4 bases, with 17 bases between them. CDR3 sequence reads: CASSRSGGGVTEAFF. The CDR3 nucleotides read TGTGCCAGCAGCCGTTCCGGAGGTGGGGTCACTGAAGCTTTCTTT.

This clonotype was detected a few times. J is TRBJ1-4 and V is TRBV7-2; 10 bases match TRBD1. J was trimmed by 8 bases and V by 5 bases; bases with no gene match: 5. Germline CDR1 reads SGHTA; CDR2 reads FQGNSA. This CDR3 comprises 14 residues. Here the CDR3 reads CASSPDRGNEKLFF. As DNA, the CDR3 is TGTGCCAGCAGCCCGGACAGGGGGAACGAAAAACTGTTTTTT.

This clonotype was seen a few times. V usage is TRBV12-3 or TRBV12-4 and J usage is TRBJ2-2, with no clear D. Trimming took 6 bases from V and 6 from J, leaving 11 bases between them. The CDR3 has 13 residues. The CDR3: CASRKSFSGELFF. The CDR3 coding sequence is TGTGCCAGCAGGAAAAGCTTCTCCGGGGAGCTGTTTTTT.

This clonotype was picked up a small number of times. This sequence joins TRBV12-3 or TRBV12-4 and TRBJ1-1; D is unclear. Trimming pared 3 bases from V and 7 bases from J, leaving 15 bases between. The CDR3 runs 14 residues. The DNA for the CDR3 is TGTGCCAGCAGTTTGGAGGGTGATTGGGGTGAAGCTTTCTTT. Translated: CASSLEGDWGEAFF.

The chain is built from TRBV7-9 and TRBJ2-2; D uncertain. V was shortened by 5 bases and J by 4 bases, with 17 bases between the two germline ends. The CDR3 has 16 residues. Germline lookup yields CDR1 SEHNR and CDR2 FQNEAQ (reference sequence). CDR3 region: CASSLGSRPGTGELFF. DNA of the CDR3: TGTGCCAGCAGCCTAGGGTCGAGGCCCGGCACCGGGGAGCTGTTTTTT.

The CDR3, as DNA: TGTGCCAGCAGCTTAGAGAGGCAGGGGACTTATAGCAATCAGCCCCAGCATTTT. As protein: CASSLERQGTYSNQPQHF. The J gene is TRBJ1-5, the V gene TRBV7-6; TRBD1 is a possible D gene (6 bases). CDR3 length: 18 amino acids. Germline lookup yields CDR1 SGHVS and CDR2 FNYEAQ. Trimming removed 1 base at V and 0 bases at J, with 16 bases between. The full variable domain, completed using reference TRBV7-6 and TRBJ1-5, is GAGVSQSPRYKVTKRGQDVALRCDPISGHVSLYWYRQALGQGPEFLTYFNYEAQQDKSGLPNDRFSAERPEGSISTLTIQRTEQRDSAMYRCASSLERQGTYSNQPQHFGDGTRLSIL.

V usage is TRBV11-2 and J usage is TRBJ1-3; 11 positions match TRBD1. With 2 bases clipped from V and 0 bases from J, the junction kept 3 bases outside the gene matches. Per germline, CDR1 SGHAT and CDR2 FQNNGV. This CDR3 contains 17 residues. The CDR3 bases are TGTGCCAGCAGCTTATTGGACAGGGGGCTCTCTGGAAACACCATATATTTT. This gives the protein CASSLLDRGLSGNTIYF. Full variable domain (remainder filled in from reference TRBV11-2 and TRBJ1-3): EAGVAQSPRYKIIEKRQSVAFWCNPISGHATLYWYQQILGQGPKLLIQFQNNGVVDDSQLPKDRFSAERLKGVDSTLKIQPAKLEDSAVYLCASSLLDRGLSGNTIYFGEGSWLTVV.

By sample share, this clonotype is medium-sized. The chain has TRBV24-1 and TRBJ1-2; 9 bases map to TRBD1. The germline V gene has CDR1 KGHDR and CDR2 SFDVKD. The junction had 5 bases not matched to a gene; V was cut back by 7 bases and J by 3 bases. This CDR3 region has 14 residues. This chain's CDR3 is CATRGTGLDYGYTF. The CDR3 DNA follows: TGTGCCACCAGGGGGACAGGGCTTGACTATGGCTACACCTTC.

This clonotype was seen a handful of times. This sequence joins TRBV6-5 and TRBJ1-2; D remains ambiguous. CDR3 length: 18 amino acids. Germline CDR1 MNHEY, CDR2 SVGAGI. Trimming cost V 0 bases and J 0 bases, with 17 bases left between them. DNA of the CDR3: TGTGCCAGCAGTTACTCCCTAAACAGCGGCGCTTCTAACTATGGCTACACCTTC. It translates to CASSYSLNSGASNYGYTF.

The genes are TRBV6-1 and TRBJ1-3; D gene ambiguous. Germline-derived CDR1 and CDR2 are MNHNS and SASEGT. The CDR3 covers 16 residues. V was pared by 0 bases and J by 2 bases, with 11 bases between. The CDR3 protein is CASSEARAAAGNTIYF. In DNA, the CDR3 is TGTGCCAGCAGTGAAGCCCGGGCGGCTGCTGGAAACACCATATATTTT.

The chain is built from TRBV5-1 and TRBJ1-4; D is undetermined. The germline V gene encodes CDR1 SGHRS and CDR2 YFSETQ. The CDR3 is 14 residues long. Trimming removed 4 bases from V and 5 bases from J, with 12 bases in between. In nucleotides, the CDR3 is TGCGCCAGCAGCCTCAGTTGGACGAATGAAAAACTGTTTTTT. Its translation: CASSLSWTNEKLFF.

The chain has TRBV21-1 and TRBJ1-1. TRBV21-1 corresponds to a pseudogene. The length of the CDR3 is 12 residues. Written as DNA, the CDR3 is TGTGCCAGCAGCAAGGGGAACACTGAAGCTTTCTTT. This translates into CASSKGNTEAFF.